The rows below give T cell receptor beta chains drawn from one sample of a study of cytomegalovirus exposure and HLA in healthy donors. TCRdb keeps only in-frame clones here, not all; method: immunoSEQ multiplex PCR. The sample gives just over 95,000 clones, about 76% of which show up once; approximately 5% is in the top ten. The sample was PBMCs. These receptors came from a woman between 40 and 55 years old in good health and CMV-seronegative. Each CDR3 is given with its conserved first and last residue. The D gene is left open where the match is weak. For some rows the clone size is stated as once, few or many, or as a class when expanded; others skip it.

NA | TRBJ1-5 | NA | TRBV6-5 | CASSYGGALTPQHF | TGTGCCAGCAGTTACGGGGGGGCTCTCACTCCCCAGCATTTT
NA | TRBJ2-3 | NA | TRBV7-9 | CASSLLSTDTQYF | TGTGCCAGCAGCTTACTGAGCACAGATACGCAGTATTTT
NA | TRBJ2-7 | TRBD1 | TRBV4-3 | CASSQDYPAGQGASEQYF | TGCGCCAGCAGCCAAGACTACCCAGCAGGACAGGGGGCTAGCGAGCAGTACTTC
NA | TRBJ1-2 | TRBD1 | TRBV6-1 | CASSASTGVVYYGYTF | TGTGCCAGCAGTGCTTCGACAGGGGTTGTTTACTATGGCTACACCTTC
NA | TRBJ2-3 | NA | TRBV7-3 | CASSLTGALSTDTQYF | TGTGCCAGCAGCTTAACGGGGGCCCTTAGCACAGATACGCAGTATTTT
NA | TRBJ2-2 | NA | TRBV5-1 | CASSIGQFANTGELFF | TGCGCCAGCAGCATCGGACAGTTCGCGAACACCGGGGAGCTGTTTTTT
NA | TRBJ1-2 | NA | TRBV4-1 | CASSPLTGKEGYGYTF | TGCGCCAGCAGCCCCCTAACCGGTAAGGAGGGGTATGGCTACACCTTC
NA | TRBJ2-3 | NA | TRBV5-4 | CASSLMGGTDTQYF | TGTGCCAGCAGCTTGATGGGCGGCACAGATACGCAGTATTTT
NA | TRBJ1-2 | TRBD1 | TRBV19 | CASSIFKGANYGYTF | TGTGCCAGTAGTATCTTTAAGGGGGCCAACTATGGCTACACCTTC
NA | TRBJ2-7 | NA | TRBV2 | CASSERYEQYF | TGTGCCAGCAGTGAGAGGTACGAGCAGTACTTC
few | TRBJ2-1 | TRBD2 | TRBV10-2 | CASTSGILAGNEQFF | TGCGCCAGCACCTCGGGTATCCTAGCGGGCAATGAGCAGTTCTTC
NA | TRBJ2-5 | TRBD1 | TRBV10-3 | CAISWTGGAETQYF | TGTGCCATCAGTTGGACAGGGGGCGCGGAGACCCAGTACTTC
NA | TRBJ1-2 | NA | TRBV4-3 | CASSPGDRSYGYTF | TGCGCCAGCAGCCCAGGTGACAGGAGTTATGGCTACACCTTC
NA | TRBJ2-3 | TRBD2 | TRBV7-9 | CASSYRTSASTDTQYF | TGTGCCAGCAGCTACCGGACTAGCGCTAGCACAGATACGCAGTATTTT
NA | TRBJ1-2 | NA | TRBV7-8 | CASSLLPGDYGYTF | TGTGCCAGCAGCTTACTCCCAGGGGACTATGGCTACACCTTC
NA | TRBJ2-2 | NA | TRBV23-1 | CATNSPKRATLPGELFF | TGCGCCACCAACTCCCCCAAGCGCGCTACTCTCCCCGGGGAGCTGTTTTTT
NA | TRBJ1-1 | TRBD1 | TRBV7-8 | CASSLAQGGKAFF | TGTGCCAGCAGCTTAGCACAGGGGGGGAAAGCTTTCTTT
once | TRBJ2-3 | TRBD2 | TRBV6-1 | CASSETSGGTDTQYF | TGTGCCAGCAGTGAGACTAGCGGGGGCACAGATACGCAGTATTTT
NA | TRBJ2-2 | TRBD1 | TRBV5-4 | CASSWKGQVRNTGELFF | TGTGCCAGCAGCTGGAAGGGACAGGTTAGAAACACCGGGGAGCTGTTTTTT
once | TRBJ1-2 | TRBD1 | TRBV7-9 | CASSPGTGSYGYTF | TGTGCCAGCAGCCCGGGGACAGGTTCTTATGGCTACACCTTC
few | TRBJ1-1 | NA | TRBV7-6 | CASSLGEAEAFF | TGTGCCAGCAGCCTTGGTGAGGCTGAAGCTTTCTTT
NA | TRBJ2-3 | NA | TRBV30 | CAWSVGASRTDTQYF | TGTGCCTGGAGTGTTGGAGCAAGCCGCACAGATACGCAGTATTTT